This T cell receptor beta chain originates from a study of blood T cell repertoires in COVID-19. Overall study context: Samples representing acute and convalescent COVID-19 were sourced from the United States, Italy and Spain. Sources were T cells, B-cell-depleted T cells, or PBMCs; the material itself was cDNA or gDNA.

Original processing notes: How many nucleated cells were present was estimated from reference gene primer amplification. TCRdb keeps only in-frame clones here, not all; method: immunoSEQ multiplex PCR. Clone size and V and J calls were adopted from that table, with D and trimming inferred from the DNA. The repertoire holds 150,000 to 200,000 clones, with 80% to 90% as singletons. CDR3 size: 15 residues. Trimming removed 4 bases from V and 3 bases from J, with 16 bases in between. Germline V gene sequence: CDR1 LNHNV, CDR2 YYDKDF (reference sequence). The chain recombines TRBV15 with TRBJ2-7; D is perhaps TRBD1 (6 bases). The sequence derives from a man aged 45-65 years with active or convalescent COVID-19. Sequences were obtained from peripheral blood. CDR3 residues: CATSIDQGRSYEQYF. For the CDR3, the DNA is TGTGCCACCAGCATAGATCAGGGGCGGAGCTACGAGCAGTACTTC.